A single sample gave rise to the 30 T cell receptor beta chains below, sequenced in a study of blood T cell repertoires in COVID-19. The repertoire was sequenced with immunoSEQ multiplex PCR; TCRdb's copy has only in-frame clones and lacks some. The repertoire holds 70,000 or so clones, with 86% as singletons. Sequenced: peripheral blood. The receptor set was obtained from a man aged 65 to 85 with active COVID-19.

This chain joins TRBV15 and TRBJ2-7; 8 positions match TRBD1. The V segment lost 5 bases and the J segment 2 bases; nucleotides outside the gene matches: 5. In germline, CDR1 is LNHNV, CDR2 YYDKDF (reference sequence). The CDR3 runs 14 residues. The CDR3 DNA sequence: TGTGCCACCAGCCCACAGGGGGGCCCCTACGAGCAGTACTTC. This encodes CATSPQGGPYEQYF.

The V call is TRBV6-5, the J call TRBJ2-5; D is perhaps TRBD2 (6 bases). The V and J ends lost 0 bases and 5 bases respectively, with 16 bases between them. Germline V gene lookup returns CDR1 MNHEY and CDR2 SVGAGI. This CDR3 is built from 16 residues. CDR3 residues: CASSYSMGGVGETQYF. The CDR3 bases are TGTGCCAGCAGTTACTCGATGGGGGGAGTAGGGGAGACCCAGTACTTC.

The rearrangement uses TRBV27 and TRBJ2-1, with a weak D call TRBD1 (6 bases). The V and J ends lost 1 base and 0 bases respectively, with 7 bases between them. The germline CDR1 and CDR2 sequences are MNHEY and SMNVEV (reference sequence). The length of the CDR3 is 15 residues. The CDR3: CASSLLGASYNEQFF. The CDR3 nucleotides are TGTGCCAGCAGTTTATTGGGGGCCTCCTACAATGAGCAGTTCTTC.

The rearrangement uses TRBV7-3 and TRBJ2-5; 7 positions match TRBD2. Trimming at V came to 5 bases and at J to 5 bases, leaving 2 bases not matched to a gene. The CDR3 consists of 12 residues. CDR1 and CDR2 (germline): SGHTA, FQGTGA. The CDR3 loop reads CASSVGGETQYF. In DNA form, the CDR3 reads TGTGCCAGCAGCGTCGGGGGGGAGACCCAGTACTTC.

This chain connects TRBV25-1 to TRBJ1-2; D not certain. CDR1 and CDR2 from the germline V gene are MGHDK and SYGVNS. V dropped 4 bases and J dropped 4 bases, with 13 bases sitting between them. The CDR3 consists of 14 residues. For the CDR3, the DNA is TGTGCCAGCAGTGGCAGTCCCTCGTCCTATGGCTACACCTTC. It translates to CASSGSPSSYGYTF.

The rearrangement uses TRBV20-1 and TRBJ2-3; 10 bases fit TRBD1. The CDR3 length is 15 residues. The junction had 5 bases not matched to a gene; V was cut back by 3 bases and J by 2 bases. Germline CDR1 and CDR2: DFQATT and SNEGSKA (reference sequence). The CDR3 DNA reads TGCAGTGCTAGTGGGACAGGGGACTACACAGATACGCAGTATTTT. This gives the protein CSASGTGDYTDTQYF.

The V gene is TRBV11-2, the J gene TRBJ2-7, with a possible D match to TRBD1 (6 bases). V lost 5 bases to trimming and J lost 5 bases, with 19 bases between them. CDR1 is SGHAT and CDR2 is FQNNGV in the germline V gene. The CDR3 totals 15 residues. The CDR3 is CASSAISGGWNEQYF. The CDR3 DNA is TGTGCCAGCAGCGCGATTTCTGGGGGCTGGAACGAGCAGTACTTC.

V usage is TRBV11-2 and J usage is TRBJ1-2; 7 positions agree with TRBD1. Looked up from germline, CDR1 is SGHAT and CDR2 is FQNNGV. V shed 2 bases, J shed 5 bases, and the junction held 11 bases outside the gene matches. The CDR3 is made up of 16 amino acids. CDR3 loop: CASSLYARGGGYGYTF. CDR3 sequence (DNA): TGTGCCAGCAGCTTATATGCCCGAGGGGGCGGGTATGGCTACACCTTC.

The rearrangement joins TRBV7-9 to TRBJ2-7, with D unclear. CDR1 is SEHNR, CDR2 FQNEAQ, per germline (reference sequence). Trimming removed 5 bases from V and 6 bases from J, with 11 bases in between. There are 12 residues in the CDR3. The CDR3 reads CASSLAFAEQYF. The CDR3 bases are TGTGCCAGCAGCCTTGCGTTCGCCGAGCAGTACTTC.

The CDR3 protein is CSARSTDTQYF. The DNA of the CDR3 is TGCAGTGCTCGTAGCACAGATACGCAGTATTTT. The V and J genes are TRBV20-1 and TRBJ2-3, with unresolved D. From germline, CDR1 is DFQATT and CDR2 SNEGSKA (reference sequence). V was clipped by 5 bases and J by 0 bases, with 3 bases between them. This CDR3 spans 11 amino acids.

This chain uses TRBV5-1 with TRBJ1-1, with 8 bases fitting TRBD1. Germline CDR1 is SGHRS and CDR2 is YFSETQ. This CDR3 comprises 12 residues. Germline trimming cut 4 bases from V and 7 bases from J; bases unmatched to any gene: 3. Here the CDR3 reads CASSLGQGEAFF. The CDR3 DNA follows: TGCGCCAGCAGCCTCGGACAGGGTGAAGCTTTCTTT.

The rearrangement links TRBV2 to TRBJ2-3, with TRBD1 matching 9 bases. J lost 2 bases, V lost 4 bases, and 7 bases had no gene match. The V gene's germline CDR1 is SNHLY and CDR2 FYNNEI. This CDR3 has 16 amino acids. The CDR3: CASSVGDRATTDTQYF. CDR3 DNA: TGTGCCAGCAGTGTAGGGGACAGGGCGACCACAGATACGCAGTATTTT.

The chain employs TRBV28 and TRBJ2-1, with TRBD2 matching 8 bases. The CDR3 length is 15 residues. Trimming at V came to 6 bases and at J to 8 bases, leaving 12 bases not matched to a gene. Germline V gives CDR1 MDHEN, CDR2 SYDVKM. Here the CDR3 DNA reads TGTGCCAGCAGCCACCGACTAGCGCCTGGGGATGAGCAGTTCTTC. Its translation: CASSHRLAPGDEQFF.

This clone has only a few counts. The V call is TRBV3-1 (or the pseudogene TRBV3-2), the J call TRBJ2-1, with D hard to call. Germline V gene sequence: CDR1 LGHDT, CDR2 YNNKEL (reference sequence). V shed 4 bases and J shed 6 bases, with 13 bases lying between them. This CDR3 region has 14 residues. The CDR3 DNA reads TGTGCCAGCAGCCGTACGCCGGAGACCAATGAGCAGTTCTTC. It specifies CASSRTPETNEQFF.

The rearrangement uses TRBV7-9 and TRBJ1-4; D is uncertain. Trimming cost V 5 bases and J 4 bases, with 11 bases left between them. The germline V gene has CDR1 SEHNR and CDR2 FQNEAQ (reference sequence). The CDR3 contains 14 residues. CDR3 protein: CASSRGRNNEKLFF. CDR3 DNA sequence: TGTGCCAGCAGCCGGGGTCGGAATAATGAAAAACTGTTTTTT.

This clone was seen just once. V usage is TRBV2 and J usage is TRBJ2-4; TRBD1 matches at 7 bases. There are 15 residues in the CDR3. Germline CDR1 is SNHLY and CDR2 is FYNNEI. The junction had 13 bases not matched to a gene; V was cut back by 7 bases and J by 7 bases. The CDR3, as DNA: TGTGCCAGCACCACCCGACAGGGCCCAGGCAACATTCAGTACTTC. Translation: CASTTRQGPGNIQYF.

This sequence joins TRBV5-5 and TRBJ2-1; 8 bases agree with TRBD2. The V gene's germline CDR1 is SGHKS and CDR2 YYEKEE (reference sequence). Trimming cost V 4 bases and J 2 bases; bases outside gene matches: 11. The CDR3 has 17 residues. The CDR3 sequence is CASSPETSARPYNEQFF. For the CDR3, the DNA is TGTGCCAGCAGCCCGGAGACTAGCGCCAGACCCTACAATGAGCAGTTCTTC.

There are a few counts of this clone. The chain couples TRBV7-9 to TRBJ2-3; TRBD2 aligns across 8 bases. V lost 4 bases, J lost 0 bases, and 6 bases stayed unmatched. From germline, CDR1 is SEHNR and CDR2 FQNEAQ (reference sequence). The CDR3 consists of 16 residues. CDR3 bases: TGTGCCAGCAGCTACAAGCGGGAGTGGAGCACAGATACGCAGTATTTT. Translation: CASSYKREWSTDTQYF.

The chain joins TRBV7-8 to TRBJ2-7; TRBD2 matches 7 bases. This CDR3 contains 15 residues. CDR1 and CDR2 from the germline V gene are SGHVS and FQNEAQ. The junction had 9 bases not matched to a gene; V was cut back by 5 bases and J by 2 bases. CDR3 coding DNA: TGTGCCAGCAGCGTCGCCGGGACTACCCCCTACGAGCAGTACTTC. Its protein is CASSVAGTTPYEQYF.

The chain combines TRBV15 with TRBJ1-1; D remains unclear. Germline-derived CDR1 and CDR2 are LNHNV and YYDKDF (reference sequence). V shed 6 bases and J shed 3 bases, with 14 bases lying between them. This CDR3 is 14 amino acids long. The CDR3 here is CATRSPGYDTEAFF. CDR3 bases: TGTGCCACCAGGTCTCCCGGGTATGACACTGAAGCTTTCTTT.

This clone was seen once. The chain combines TRBV7-2 with TRBJ1-1; TRBD1 aligns across 7 bases. J gave up 2 bases and V 8 bases, and 8 bases lay outside the gene matches. The CDR3 contains 14 residues. Germline lookup yields CDR1 SGHTA and CDR2 FQGNSA. The CDR3 sequence is CASSGTARNTEAFF. CDR3 DNA: TGTGCCAGCTCCGGGACAGCTCGAAACACTGAAGCTTTCTTT.

The rearrangement links TRBV28 to TRBJ2-4; TRBD1 matches 9 bases. The length of the CDR3 is 17 residues. Germline CDR1 is MDHEN and CDR2 is SYDVKM. The J segment lost 5 bases and the V segment lost 3 bases, leaving 11 bases of the junction unmatched. The CDR3 spells CASSFGWDRAYQNIQYF. For the CDR3, the DNA is TGTGCCAGCAGTTTTGGGTGGGACAGGGCCTACCAAAACATTCAGTACTTC.

This clone has only one observation. The rearrangement links TRBV10-2 to TRBJ1-5, with a tentative D call TRBD1 (6 bases). V was clipped by 6 bases and J by 5 bases, with 11 bases between them. CDR3 size: 13 residues. Per germline, CDR1 WSHSY and CDR2 SAAADI. CDR3 residues: CASRQGAYQPQHF. For the CDR3, the DNA is TGCGCCAGCAGACAGGGTGCCTATCAGCCCCAGCATTTT.

CDR3 sequence reads: CASSLDSDRGSRNTEAFF. CDR3 in DNA: TGTGCCAGCAGCTTAGACTCTGACAGGGGGAGTAGGAACACTGAAGCTTTCTTT. The chain joins TRBV11-3 to TRBJ1-1; TRBD1 aligns across 9 bases. CDR1 and CDR2 (germline): SGHNT, YENEEA. The CDR3 extends over 18 amino acids. The V and J ends lost 0 bases and 1 base, in that order; junction bases with no gene match: 9.

V is TRBV11-3 and J is TRBJ2-7; the D gene is possibly TRBD2 (5 bases). The germline V gene has CDR1 SGHNT and CDR2 YENEEA. The V gene lost 1 base and the J gene lost 5 bases, with 9 bases spanning the gap. The CDR3 is 13 amino acids. CDR3 nucleotides: TGTGCCAGCAGCTTAGGGTGGCGGGACGAGCAGTACTTC. Its protein is CASSLGWRDEQYF.

The chain employs TRBV10-3 and TRBJ2-3; weak D call: TRBD2 (6 bases). Trimming shortened V by 6 bases and J by 4 bases, and 23 bases separated the two germline ends. Germline V gene lookup returns CDR1 ENHRY and CDR2 SYGVKD. This CDR3 is 17 amino acids long. CDR3 protein: CAISRRVAEVGADTQYF. In nucleotides, the CDR3 is TGTGCCATCAGCCGACGAGTAGCGGAGGTGGGGGCAGATACGCAGTATTTT.

This chain links TRBV7-9 with TRBJ1-6; tentative D call: TRBD1 (6 bases). Trimming cost V 2 bases and J 0 bases, with 11 bases left between them. The germline CDR1 and CDR2 sequences are SEHNR and FQNEAQ (reference sequence). This CDR3 comprises 17 residues. The CDR3 nucleotides read TGTGCCAGCAGCTTACCCCCGGACAGCTCCTATAATTCACCCCTCCACTTT. Amino acid sequence: CASSLPPDSSYNSPLHF.

CDR3 amino acids: CASSRRGEAGANVLTF. The CDR3 DNA follows: TGTGCCAGCAGCCGCAGGGGGGAGGCTGGGGCCAACGTCCTGACTTTC. The V and J genes are TRBV11-2 and TRBJ2-6; possibly TRBD1 for D (7 bases). Germline V gene data show CDR1 as SGHAT and CDR2 as FQNNGV. The CDR3 contains 16 residues. V was shortened by 5 bases and J by 2 bases, with 13 bases between the two germline ends.

V gene TRBV18 combines with J gene TRBJ1-5; 7 bases map to TRBD1. The V gene end was trimmed by 1 base and the J gene end by 4 bases; junction bases not matched to a gene: 16. The CDR3 totals 19 residues. Germline V CDR1 and CDR2: KGHSH, LQKENI. The CDR3 sequence: CASSPQLARQGRGNQPQHF. In nucleotides, the CDR3 is TGTGCCAGCTCACCACAGCTGGCCCGACAGGGACGGGGGAATCAGCCCCAGCATTTT.

This chain joins TRBV27 and TRBJ2-3, with TRBD1 matching over 7 bases. With V trimmed by 6 bases and J by 2 bases, 2 bases remained unmatched. This CDR3 spans 13 amino acids. Germline-derived CDR1 and CDR2 are MNHEY and SMNVEV (reference sequence). The CDR3: CASRGTATDTQYF. The CDR3, as DNA: TGTGCCAGCAGGGGGACAGCCACAGATACGCAGTATTTT.